This TCR beta chain was documented in a study of cytomegalovirus exposure and HLA in healthy donors. For the study at large: In a previous analysis, nearly 120 million unique TCR beta sequences were found from 150 million to 200 million T cells.

Points from the study as a whole: Near-uniform donor sequencing depth was presumed by presence/absence analyses. Researchers counted 164 TCR beta chains as cytomegalovirus-associated. DRB1 had the most TCR associations and HLA-C the fewest, a later analysis found, with rates varying by HLA locus.

The germline V gene has CDR1 SEHNR and CDR2 FQNEAQ (reference sequence). This CDR3 contains 16 residues. V dropped 5 bases and J dropped 3; count of bases not matched to a gene: 8. With regard to this clone: Its antigen is not known.

The primer mix had 60 Vbeta and 13 Jbeta primers. Libraries were prepared by immunoSEQ multiplex PCR; TCRdb keeps only in-frame clonotypes and omits some of them. This table has about 160,000 clones, 70% to 80% appearing once. Sequencing was performed on PBMCs. The sequence came from a man in his late teens or twenties in good health and CMV-seropositive. The chain recombines TRBV7-9 with TRBJ2-1, with TRBD2 matching 9 bases. Written as DNA, the CDR3 is TGTGCCAGCAGCCCCCGAGGACTAGCGTACTACAATGAGCAGTTCTTC. It encodes CASSPRGLAYYNEQFF.